These 10 T cell receptor beta chains share one sample of origin, sequenced in a study of T-cell memory formation after mild COVID-19. TCRdb reprocessed the 5' RACE reads via MiXCR and lists one record per CDR3 protein. The sample has 200,000 to 250,000 distinct CDR3 sequences, around 25% seen once; the top ten hold over 9.5%. Material: PBMCs or a T cell subset sorted from them (not recorded which). The receptors were sampled from an adult woman who had mild COVID-19 (a few samples of this study predate the infection). Cell type and time point are not known.

This clonotype was counted between two and nine times. J is TRBJ2-1 and V is TRBV11-2; D call uncertain. Trimming stripped 0 bases from V and 5 bases from J, with 5 bases between. This CDR3 region has 13 residues. CDR1 and CDR2 from the germline V gene are SGHAT and FQNNGV. In nucleotides, the CDR3 is TGTGCCAGCAGCTTAGAAGCTAACAATGAGCAGTTCTTC. Residues: CASSLEANNEQFF.

V gene TRBV6-5 combines with J gene TRBJ1-5, with no clear D. The CDR3 has 15 amino acids. V gave up 7 bases and J gave up 2 bases, with 15 bases separating them. The germline V gene has CDR1 MNHEY and CDR2 SVGAGI. CDR3 in amino acids: CASNPSGRGNQPQHF. The CDR3 DNA follows: TGTGCCAGCAACCCGTCGGGGAGGGGCAATCAGCCCCAGCATTTT.

The V and J genes are TRBV12-3 or TRBV12-4 and TRBJ2-7; TRBD2 matches 7 bases. The CDR3 extends over 14 amino acids. Trimming cost V 3 bases and J 3 bases; bases outside gene matches: 5. This CDR3 reads CASSFGGGNYEQYF. As DNA, the CDR3 is TGTGCCAGCAGTTTTGGCGGGGGAAACTACGAGCAGTACTTC.

The rearrangement links TRBV5-1 to TRBJ2-7; D gene unclear. The CDR3 extends over 14 amino acids. Looked up from germline, CDR1 is SGHRS and CDR2 is YFSETQ. V lost 3 bases and J lost 0, with 10 bases in between. CDR3 DNA: TGCGCCAGCAGCTCCCGTTCGGGCTCCTACGAGCAGTACTTC. Translated: CASSSRSGSYEQYF.

This clonotype has more than one count but fewer than ten. This sequence joins TRBV7-9 and TRBJ2-1; D gene unclear. The CDR3 consists of 14 residues. V lost 5 bases and J lost 4, with 12 bases in between. The germline CDR1 and CDR2 sequences are SEHNR and FQNEAQ (reference sequence). CDR3 DNA sequence: TGTGCCAGCAGCCCAAAGGACGGATACAATGAGCAGTTCTTC. Its protein product is CASSPKDGYNEQFF.

V and J are TRBV12-3 or TRBV12-4 and TRBJ2-7; D remains ambiguous. The CDR3 runs 11 residues. The V and J ends lost 5 bases and 6 bases respectively, with 8 bases between them. In DNA, the CDR3 is TGTGCCAGCAGTACTCGCTCCGAGCAGTACTTC. This codes for CASSTRSEQYF.

The rearrangement joins TRBV12-3 or TRBV12-4 to TRBJ1-4, with D tentatively TRBD1 (5 bases). The germline V and J ends were trimmed by 9 bases and 5 bases, with 13 bases remaining between them. CDR3 length: 13 residues. This chain's CDR3 is CASCGGSNEKLFF. DNA for the CDR3: TGTGCCAGTTGTGGGGGGTCGAATGAAAAACTGTTTTTT.

V and J are TRBV24-1 and TRBJ1-2; 8 positions agree with TRBD1. There are 14 residues in the CDR3. V shed 7 bases and J 7 bases; nucleotides not matched to a gene: 10. CDR1 is KGHDR, CDR2 SFDVKD, per germline. The DNA for the CDR3 is TGTGCCACCAGCCCTCAGGGGGCGAAGACTGGCTACACCTTC. The encoded protein is CATSPQGAKTGYTF.

The rearrangement uses TRBV2 and TRBJ2-7; D is uncertain. From germline, CDR1 is SNHLY and CDR2 FYNNEI. V was pared by 4 bases and J by 3 bases, with 7 bases between. This CDR3 spans 12 amino acids. CDR3 DNA: TGTGCCAGCAGTGGGGAAATCTACGAGCAGTACTTC. It yields the protein CASSGEIYEQYF.

The rearrangement joins TRBV24-1 to TRBJ2-1; 14 bases line up with TRBD2. This CDR3 spans 16 amino acids. V lost 3 bases and J lost 9; bases outside the gene matches: 6. The germline gives CDR1 KGHDR, CDR2 SFDVKD. The CDR3 sequence is CATSDPGLAGVSEQFF. CDR3 coding DNA: TGTGCCACCAGTGATCCGGGACTAGCGGGAGTAAGTGAGCAGTTCTTC.